Below, 22 T cell receptor beta chains from the same sample are listed, as sequenced in a study of tumor T cells in aggressive B-cell lymphoma. Measured with immunoSEQ multiplex PCR; TCRdb has only the in-frame clones, and not every one. The data show 2,500 to 4,000 clones, around 82% seen once. The sequencing sample was made of tumor tissue. These receptors came from an adult with diffuse large B cell lymphoma.

The chain employs TRBV5-1 and TRBJ1-3, with a tentative D call TRBD1 (6 bases). CDR1 is SGHRS and CDR2 is YFSETQ in the germline V gene. CDR3 length: 17 amino acids. The V and J ends lost 1 base and 0 bases respectively, with 14 bases between them. CDR3 region: CASSLQGSIRSGNTIYF. Here the CDR3 DNA reads TGCGCCAGCAGCTTGCAGGGGTCCATCCGCTCTGGAAACACCATATATTTT.

The chain is built from TRBV6-1 and TRBJ1-2; 9 nucleotides line up with TRBD1. V shed 3 bases and J 6 bases; nucleotides not matched to a gene: 2. The CDR3 is 13 residues long. CDR1 is MNHNS, CDR2 SASEGT, per germline. The CDR3 nucleotides read TGTGCCAGCAGTGATTGGACAGGGGATGGCTACACCTTC. This sequence encodes CASSDWTGDGYTF.

The CDR3 spells CASSARGRGQGDVYTF. In DNA form, the CDR3 reads TGTGCCAGCAGCGCTCGGGGTAGGGGACAGGGGGACGTCTACACCTTC. This rearrangement joins TRBV5-4 to TRBJ1-2, with 11 bases that match TRBD1. The CDR3 extends over 16 amino acids. V lost 4 bases to trimming and J lost 10 bases; unmatched junction nucleotides: 15. CDR1 is SGHNT and CDR2 is YYREEE in the germline V gene (reference sequence).

The chain is built from TRBV2 and TRBJ1-2, with TRBD1 identical over 8 bases. V lost 6 bases to trimming and J lost 4 bases; unmatched junction nucleotides: 7. Germline CDR1 SNHLY, CDR2 FYNNEI. CDR3 size: 14 residues. In DNA form, the CDR3 reads TGTGCCAGCAGAGTGGACAGGGCGAGCTATGGCTACACCTTC. Translation gives CASRVDRASYGYTF.

The chain carries TRBV28 and TRBJ1-1, with D maybe TRBD1 (5 bases). The CDR3 consists of 12 residues. The V end was cut by 5 bases, the J end by 10 bases, with 14 bases between. Per germline, CDR1 MDHEN and CDR2 SYDVKM. CDR3 in amino acids: CASSSGTPAAFF. CDR3 DNA: TGTGCCAGCAGTAGCGGGACGCCGGCAGCTTTCTTT.

To note about this clone: At one end the junction does not follow the germline gene, possibly because of a read error. The chain has TRBV7-2 and TRBJ2-5; 10 bases are shared with TRBD2. The CDR3 is 15 residues long. Per the germline V gene, CDR1 is SGHTA and CDR2 is FQGNSA. CDR3 in amino acids: CASSYSGGEQETQYF. The DNA for the CDR3 is TGTGCCAGCAGCTACAGCGGGGGGGAGCAAGAAACCCAGTACTTC.

The CDR3 here is CASSSANTGELFF. The DNA of the CDR3 is TGTGCCAGCAGCTCCGCGAACACCGGGGAGCTGTTTTTT. V gene TRBV5-8 combines with J gene TRBJ2-2; D call uncertain. The CDR3 contains 13 residues. Germline assignment: CDR1 SGHTS and CDR2 YDEGEE. Trimming pared 3 bases from V and 0 bases from J, leaving 3 bases between. The variable domain in full, completed from reference TRBV5-8 and TRBJ2-2, reads EAGVTQSPTHLIKTRGQQATLRCSPISGHTSVYWYQQALGLGLQFLLWYDEGEERNRGNFPPRFSGRQFPNYSSELNVNALELEDSALYLCASSSANTGELFFGEGSRLTVL.

The V and J genes are TRBV19 and TRBJ2-3, with TRBD2 matching 7 bases. Germline V gene lookup returns CDR1 LNHDA and CDR2 SQIVND (reference sequence). The CDR3 runs to 14 residues. The junction had 1 base not matched to a gene; V was cut back by 3 bases and J by 1 base. CDR3 nucleotide sequence: TGTGCCAGTAGTATCAGCGGGGGCACAGATACGCAGTATTTT. Protein sequence: CASSISGGTDTQYF. Full variable domain (remainder filled in from reference TRBV19 and TRBJ2-3): DGGITQSPKYLFRKEGQNVTLSCEQNLNHDAMYWYRQDPGQGLRLIYYSQIVNDFQKGDIAEGYSVSREKKESFPLTVTSAQKNPTAFYLCASSISGGTDTQYFGPGTRLTVL.

In its sample, this clone was seen a few times. The rearrangement joins TRBV6-5 to TRBJ2-1; a possible D gene is TRBD2 (6 bases). The length of the CDR3 is 13 residues. CDR1 and CDR2 (germline): MNHEY, SVGAGI. Trimming removed 5 bases at V and 8 bases at J, with 13 bases between. CDR3 sequence: CASSTGRRDEQFF. The CDR3 DNA follows: TGTGCCAGCAGTACCGGACGGAGGGATGAGCAGTTCTTC.

The chain has TRBV7-8 and TRBJ2-3, with 13 bases aligning to TRBD2. There are 18 residues in the CDR3. J lost 0 bases, V lost 1 base, and 4 bases had no gene match. Germline CDR1 SGHVS, CDR2 FQNEAQ. The CDR3 sequence: CASSLEGLAGTSTDTQYF. Here the CDR3 DNA reads TGTGCCAGCAGCTTAGAGGGACTAGCGGGAACTAGCACAGATACGCAGTATTTT.

The chain is built from TRBV27 and TRBJ2-7; the D is unclear. The CDR3 covers 14 residues. Trimming cost V 6 bases and J 4 bases, with 16 bases left between them. Germline lookup yields CDR1 MNHEY and CDR2 SMNVEV (reference sequence). The CDR3 nucleotides read TGTGCCAGCAGCCCCCAGGTGCAGGAATACGAGCAGTACTTC. Translating it yields CASSPQVQEYEQYF.

The rearrangement uses TRBV4-1 and TRBJ1-2; 8 bases are shared with TRBD1. The germline V gene encodes CDR1 MGHRA and CDR2 YSYEKL. With 4 bases clipped from V and 4 bases from J, the junction kept 8 bases outside the gene matches. This CDR3 spans 15 amino acids. CDR3 nucleotide sequence: TGCGCCAGCAGCCGAGTGGGACAGGAAAGCTATGGCTACACCTTC. Translation: CASSRVGQESYGYTF.

The V gene is TRBV11-2, the J gene TRBJ2-2; maybe TRBD1 (5 bases). The CDR3 runs to 14 residues. Germline V gene sequence: CDR1 SGHAT, CDR2 FQNNGV. The V end lost 5 bases, the J end lost 6 bases, and 13 bases lay between the germline ends. The CDR3 sequence is CASSPERGAGELFF. The CDR3 nucleotides are TGTGCCAGCAGCCCCGAAAGGGGCGCCGGGGAGCTGTTTTTT.

This rearrangement joins TRBV30 to TRBJ1-3; perhaps TRBD1 as D (5 bases). Trimming shortened V by 0 bases and J by 2 bases, and 8 bases separated the two germline ends. This CDR3 has 14 residues. Per the germline V gene, CDR1 is GTSNPN and CDR2 is SVGIG (reference sequence). CDR3 region: CAWSVQGAGNTIYF. The CDR3, as DNA: TGTGCCTGGAGTGTGCAGGGTGCTGGAAACACCATATATTTT.

The J gene is TRBJ1-2, the V gene TRBV2, with D possibly being TRBD1 (5 bases). CDR1 and CDR2 from the germline V gene are SNHLY and FYNNEI. V lost 6 bases and J 2 bases, leaving 10 bases between the germline ends. This CDR3 comprises 13 residues. CDR3 region: CASSDQGNYGYTF. CDR3 nucleotide sequence: TGTGCCAGCAGCGATCAGGGAAACTATGGCTACACCTTC.

This sequence joins TRBV4-1 and TRBJ1-2; 8 bases are shared with TRBD1. The ends lost 4 bases at V and 3 bases at J; junction bases unmatched: 1. Looked up from germline, CDR1 is MGHRA and CDR2 is YSYEKL. The CDR3 covers 13 residues. CDR3 sequence (DNA): TGCGCCAGCAGCCTGGACAGGGACTATGGCTACACCTTC. Residues: CASSLDRDYGYTF.

The genes are TRBV19 and TRBJ1-2; 10 bases map to TRBD1. CDR3 length: 17 amino acids. Looked up from germline, CDR1 is LNHDA and CDR2 is SQIVND (reference sequence). V lost 4 bases, J lost 8 bases, and 16 bases stayed unmatched. Here the CDR3 reads CASSKKTGGAEVRGYTF. The DNA of the CDR3 is TGTGCCAGTAGTAAGAAGACAGGGGGCGCAGAAGTGAGGGGCTACACCTTC.

The rearrangement joins TRBV7-2 to TRBJ2-2, with TRBD1 as a possible D gene (5 bases). This CDR3 is built from 16 residues. Germline V CDR1 and CDR2: SGHTA, FQGNSA. V was trimmed by 4 bases and J by 4 bases, leaving 16 bases between them. CDR3 amino acids: CASSSNWGLSTGELFF. CDR3 nucleotides: TGTGCCAGCAGCTCAAACTGGGGCCTGAGCACCGGGGAGCTGTTTTTT.

This sequence joins TRBV11-2 and TRBJ2-5; 10 bases fit TRBD2. Germline CDR1 reads SGHAT; CDR2 reads FQNNGV. Trimming at V came to 3 bases and at J to 4 bases, leaving 2 bases not matched to a gene. CDR3 length: 14 amino acids. In DNA, the CDR3 is TGTGCCAGCAGCTTCAGCGGGGGGGGAGAGACCCAGTACTTC. Translating gives CASSFSGGGETQYF.

The chain links TRBV11-3 to TRBJ1-1; 8 bases line up with TRBD1. Germline V gene data show CDR1 as SGHNT and CDR2 as YENEEA. The junction had 6 bases not matched to a gene; V was cut back by 2 bases and J by 7 bases. The CDR3 contains 14 residues. In DNA form, the CDR3 reads TGTGCCAGCAGCTTACGATTTGGACAGGGTGAAGCTTTCTTT. Encoded protein: CASSLRFGQGEAFF.

This chain joins TRBV30 and TRBJ2-2; 8 bases match TRBD2. The length of the CDR3 is 14 residues. Germline assignment: CDR1 GTSNPN and CDR2 SVGIG (reference sequence). V shed 8 bases and J 0 bases; nucleotides not matched to a gene: 5. The CDR3 is CARQLAANTGELFF. The CDR3 region has the DNA TGTGCCCGTCAACTAGCGGCGAACACCGGGGAGCTGTTTTTT.

The chain employs TRBV25-1 and TRBJ2-7; D might be TRBD1 (6 bases). V was shortened by 4 bases and J by 2 bases, with 15 bases between the two germline ends. There are 15 residues in the CDR3. Germline CDR1 reads MGHDK; CDR2 reads SYGVNS. CDR3 nucleotides: TGTGCCAGCAGTGGAGAGACAGGACTTCCCTACGAGCAGTACTTC. Protein product: CASSGETGLPYEQYF.